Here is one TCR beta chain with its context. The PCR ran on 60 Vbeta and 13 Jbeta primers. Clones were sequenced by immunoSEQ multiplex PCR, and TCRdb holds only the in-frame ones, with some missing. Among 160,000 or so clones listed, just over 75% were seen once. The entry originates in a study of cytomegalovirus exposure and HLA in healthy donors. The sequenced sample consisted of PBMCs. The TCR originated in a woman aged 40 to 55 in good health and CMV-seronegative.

This CDR3 is CASSRHEEYGYTF. The CDR3 nucleotides are TGTGCCAGCAGCCGCCACGAGGAGTATGGCTACACCTTC. V and J are TRBV11-3 and TRBJ1-2; D is unclear. Trimming removed 5 bases at V and 5 bases at J, with 12 bases between. Germline CDR1 SGHNT, CDR2 YENEEA. This CDR3 is built from 13 residues.